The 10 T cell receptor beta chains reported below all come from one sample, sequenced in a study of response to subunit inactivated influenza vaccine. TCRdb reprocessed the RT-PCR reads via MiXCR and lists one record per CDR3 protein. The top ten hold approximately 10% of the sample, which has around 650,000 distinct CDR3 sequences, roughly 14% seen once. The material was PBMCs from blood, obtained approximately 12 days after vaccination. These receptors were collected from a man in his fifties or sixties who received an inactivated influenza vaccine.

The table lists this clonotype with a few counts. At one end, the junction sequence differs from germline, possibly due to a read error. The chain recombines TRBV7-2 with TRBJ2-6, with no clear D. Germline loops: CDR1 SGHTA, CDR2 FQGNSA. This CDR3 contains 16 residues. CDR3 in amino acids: CASSSSWSSGANVLTF. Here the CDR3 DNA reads TGTGCTAGCAGCTCAAGCTGGAGTTCTGGGGCCAACGTCCTGACTTTC. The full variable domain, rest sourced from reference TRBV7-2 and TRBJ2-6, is GAGVSQSPSNKVTEKGKDVELRCDPISGHTALYWYRQSLGQGLEFLIYFQGNSAPDKSGLPSDRFSAERTGGSVSTLTIQRTQQEDSAVYLCASSSSWSSGANVLTFGAGSRLTVL.

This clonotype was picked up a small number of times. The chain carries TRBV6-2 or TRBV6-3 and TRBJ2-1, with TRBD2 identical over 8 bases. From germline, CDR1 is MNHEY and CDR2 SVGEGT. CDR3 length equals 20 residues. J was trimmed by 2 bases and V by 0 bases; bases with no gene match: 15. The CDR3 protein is CASSYSATGWTGGPYNEQFF. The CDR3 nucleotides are TGTGCCAGCAGTTACTCGGCCACAGGGTGGACGGGGGGGCCCTACAATGAGCAGTTCTTC.

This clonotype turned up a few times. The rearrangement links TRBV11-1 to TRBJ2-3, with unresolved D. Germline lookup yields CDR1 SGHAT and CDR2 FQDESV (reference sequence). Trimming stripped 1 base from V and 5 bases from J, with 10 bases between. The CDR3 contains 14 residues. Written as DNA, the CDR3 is TGTGCCAGCAGCTTAGGGCCGCTAGGAGATACGCAGTATTTT. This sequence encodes CASSLGPLGDTQYF.

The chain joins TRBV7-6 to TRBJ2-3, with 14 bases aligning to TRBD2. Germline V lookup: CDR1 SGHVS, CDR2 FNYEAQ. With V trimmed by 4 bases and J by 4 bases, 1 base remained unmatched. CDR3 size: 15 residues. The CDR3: CASSSTSGGADTQYF. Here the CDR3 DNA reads TGTGCCAGCAGCTCGACTAGCGGGGGGGCAGATACGCAGTATTTT.

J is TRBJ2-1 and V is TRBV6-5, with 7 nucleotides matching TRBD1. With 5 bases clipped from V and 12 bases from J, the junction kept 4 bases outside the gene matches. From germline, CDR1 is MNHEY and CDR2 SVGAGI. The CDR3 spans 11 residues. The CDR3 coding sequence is TGTGCCAGCAGTCAGGGACAGTCGCAGTTCTTC. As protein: CASSQGQSQFF.

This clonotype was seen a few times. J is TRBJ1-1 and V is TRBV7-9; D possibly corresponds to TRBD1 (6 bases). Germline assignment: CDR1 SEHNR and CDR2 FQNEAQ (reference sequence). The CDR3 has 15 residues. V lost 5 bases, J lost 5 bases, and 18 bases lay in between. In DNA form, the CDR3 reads TGTGCCAGCAGCAAATTACAGGGCTCGAGGACTGAAGCTTTCTTT. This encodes CASSKLQGSRTEAFF.

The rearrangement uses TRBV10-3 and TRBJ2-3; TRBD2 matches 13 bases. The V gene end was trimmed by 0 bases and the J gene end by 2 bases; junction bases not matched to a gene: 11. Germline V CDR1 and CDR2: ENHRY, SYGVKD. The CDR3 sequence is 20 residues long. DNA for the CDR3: TGTGCCATCAGTGAGTCCCCGAAAACTAGCGGGAGGGCCCCCACAGATACGCAGTATTTT. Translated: CAISESPKTSGRAPTDTQYF.

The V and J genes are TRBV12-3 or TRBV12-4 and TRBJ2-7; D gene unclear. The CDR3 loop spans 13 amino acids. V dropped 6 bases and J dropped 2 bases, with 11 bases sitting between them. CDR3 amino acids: CASRKQNTYEQYF. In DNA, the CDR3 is TGTGCCAGCAGAAAACAGAATACCTACGAGCAGTACTTC.

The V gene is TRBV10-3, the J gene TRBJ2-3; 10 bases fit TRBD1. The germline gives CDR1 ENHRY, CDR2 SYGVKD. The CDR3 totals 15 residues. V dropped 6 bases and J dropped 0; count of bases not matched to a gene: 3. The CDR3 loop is CAIRVDRGSTDTQYF. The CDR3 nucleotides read TGTGCCATCAGGGTGGACAGGGGGAGCACAGATACGCAGTATTTT.

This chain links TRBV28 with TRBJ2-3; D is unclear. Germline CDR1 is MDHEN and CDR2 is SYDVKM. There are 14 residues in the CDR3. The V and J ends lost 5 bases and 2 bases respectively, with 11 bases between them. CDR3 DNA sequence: TGTGCCAGCAGTCCGATACAGTACACAGATACGCAGTATTTT. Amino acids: CASSPIQYTDTQYF.